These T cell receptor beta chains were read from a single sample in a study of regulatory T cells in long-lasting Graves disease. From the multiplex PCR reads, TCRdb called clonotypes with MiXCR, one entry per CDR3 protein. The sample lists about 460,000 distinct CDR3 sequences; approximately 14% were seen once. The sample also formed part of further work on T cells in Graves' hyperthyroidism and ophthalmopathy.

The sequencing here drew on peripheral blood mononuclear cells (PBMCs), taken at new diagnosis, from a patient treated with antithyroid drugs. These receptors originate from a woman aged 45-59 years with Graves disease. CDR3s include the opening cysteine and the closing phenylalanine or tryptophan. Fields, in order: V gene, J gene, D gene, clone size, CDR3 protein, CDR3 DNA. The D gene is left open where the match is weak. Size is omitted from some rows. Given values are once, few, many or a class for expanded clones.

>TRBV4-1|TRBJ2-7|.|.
CASSRTGHAYEQYF
TGCGCCAGCAGCCGAACAGGGCACGCCTACGAGCAGTACTTC
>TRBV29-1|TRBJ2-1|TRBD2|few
CSVEPGSSGSGEQFF
TGCAGCGTAGAACCCGGGTCTAGCGGGAGCGGGGAGCAGTTCTTC
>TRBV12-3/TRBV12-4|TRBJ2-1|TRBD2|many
CASSLRLAGGLLQFF
TGTGCCAGCAGTTTAAGACTAGCGGGAGGGCTCCTTCAGTTCTTC
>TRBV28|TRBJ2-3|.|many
CASSFISDTQYF
TGTGCCAGCAGTTTCATTTCGGATACGCAGTATTTT
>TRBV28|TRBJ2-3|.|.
CASSFGWADTQYF
TGTGCCAGCAGTTTTGGGTGGGCAGATACGCAGTATTTT
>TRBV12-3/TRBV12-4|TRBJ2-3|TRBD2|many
CASSPRVGGSVGDTQYF
TGTGCCAGCAGTCCCCGGGTAGGCGGGAGTGTGGGAGATACGCAGTATTTT
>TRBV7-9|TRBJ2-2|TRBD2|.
CASSYLAGGPFGELFF
TGTGCCAGCAGCTACTTAGCGGGAGGGCCTTTCGGGGAGCTGTTTTTT
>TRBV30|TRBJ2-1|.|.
CAWSILNNEQFF
TGTGCCTGGAGTATTCTCAACAATGAGCAGTTCTTC
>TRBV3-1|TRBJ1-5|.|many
CASSQTSGRQPQHF
TGTGCCAGCAGCCAAACCTCGGGACGACAGCCCCAGCATTTT
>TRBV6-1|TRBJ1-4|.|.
CASSQGLIRREKLFF
TGTGCCAGCAGTCAGGGACTCATCCGACGGGAAAAACTGTTTTTT
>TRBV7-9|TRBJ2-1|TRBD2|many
CASSPPPGLAGNYNEQFF
TGTGCCAGCAGTCCTCCCCCGGGACTAGCGGGGAATTACAATGAGCAGTTCTTC
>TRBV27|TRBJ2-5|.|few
CASSLGYSDPGVETQYF
TGTGCCAGCAGTTTAGGGTATAGCGACCCGGGGGTTGAGACCCAGTACTTC
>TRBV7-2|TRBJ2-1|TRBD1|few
CASRYDTTGLRSNEQFF
TGTGCCAGCAGATACGACACGACAGGGCTCCGTAGCAATGAGCAGTTCTTC
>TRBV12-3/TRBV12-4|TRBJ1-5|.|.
CASISGDSNQPQHF
TGTGCCAGCATCTCAGGGGATAGCAATCAGCCCCAGCATTTT
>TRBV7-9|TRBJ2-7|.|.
CASSFPQGEGYEQYF
TGTGCCAGCAGCTTCCCACAGGGTGAGGGCTACGAGCAGTACTTC
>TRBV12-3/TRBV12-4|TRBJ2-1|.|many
CASSTSYEQFF
TGTGCCAGCAGTACCAGCTATGAGCAGTTCTTC
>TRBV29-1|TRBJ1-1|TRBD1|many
CSVTGAAIAFF
TGCAGCGTGACAGGGGCAGCGATCGCTTTCTTT
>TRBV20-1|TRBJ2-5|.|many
CSASPPGRYQETQYF
TGCAGTGCTAGTCCCCCGGGACGGTACCAAGAGACCCAGTACTTC
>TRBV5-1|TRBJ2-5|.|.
CASSLIFEAQTQYF
TGCGCCAGCAGCTTGATCTTCGAGGCTCAGACCCAGTACTTC
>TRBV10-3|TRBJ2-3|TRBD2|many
CAISDNLAGVGRADTQYF
TGTGCCATCAGTGATAATCTAGCGGGAGTGGGACGAGCAGATACGCAGTATTTT
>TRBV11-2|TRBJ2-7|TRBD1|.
CASSLTGTGTIEQYF
TGTGCCAGCAGTCTGACCGGGACAGGGACTATAGAGCAGTACTTC
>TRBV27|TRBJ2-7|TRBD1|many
CASSATRDRVGYEQYF
TGTGCCAGCAGTGCTACCCGGGACAGGGTGGGCTACGAGCAGTACTTC
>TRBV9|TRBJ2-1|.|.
CASSPWGVADEQFF
TGTGCCAGCAGCCCTTGGGGGGTCGCCGATGAGCAGTTCTTC
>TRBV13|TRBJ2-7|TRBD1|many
CASSLPRQGVHEQYF
TGTGCCAGCAGCCTCCCTCGACAGGGAGTCCACGAGCAGTACTTC
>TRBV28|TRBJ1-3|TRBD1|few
CASSFSRTGDGNTIYF
TGTGCCAGCAGTTTCTCTCGGACAGGGGATGGAAACACCATATATTTT
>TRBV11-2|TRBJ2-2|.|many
CASSLGGSETGELFF
TGTGCCAGCAGCTTAGGTGGGAGCGAAACCGGGGAGCTGTTTTTT